This T cell receptor (beta chain) originates from a study of cytomegalovirus exposure and HLA in healthy donors. Primers: 60 Vbeta forward and 13 Jbeta reverse. In the original analysis: Approximately 83 million unique TCR beta chains, 9 million to 11 million shared, were counted in a later analysis. Data came from immunoSEQ multiplex PCR; TCRdb stores just in-frame clones and leaves some out. The V and J calls and clone size were taken over from that table, and D and trimming were inferred from the DNA. This table holds some 150,000 clones, about 77% found once. The CDR3 runs 17 residues. Germline CDR1 SGHDT, CDR2 YYEEEE. Germline trimming cut 0 bases from V and 1 base from J; bases unmatched to any gene: 6.

This TCR was recovered from a woman between 45 and 65 years old in good health and CMV-seronegative. Source material: PBMCs. This rearrangement joins TRBV5-6 to TRBJ1-5; the match to TRBD1 covers 8 bases. The CDR3 DNA sequence: TGTGCCAGCAGCTTGGGACAGGGGAAACAGAGCAATCAGCCCCAGCATTTT. This gives the protein CASSLGQGKQSNQPQHF.